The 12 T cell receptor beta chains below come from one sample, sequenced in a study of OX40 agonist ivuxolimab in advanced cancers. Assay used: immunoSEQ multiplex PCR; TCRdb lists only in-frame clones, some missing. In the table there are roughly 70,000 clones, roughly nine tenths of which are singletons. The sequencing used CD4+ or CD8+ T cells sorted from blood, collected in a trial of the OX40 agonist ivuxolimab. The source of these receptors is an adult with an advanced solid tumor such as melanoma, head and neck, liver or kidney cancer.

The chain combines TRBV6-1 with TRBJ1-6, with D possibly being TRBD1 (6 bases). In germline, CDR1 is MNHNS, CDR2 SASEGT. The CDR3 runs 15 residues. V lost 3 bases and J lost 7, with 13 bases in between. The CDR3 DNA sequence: TGTGCCAGCAGTGATTCGCAGGGGATGAATTCACCCCTCCACTTT. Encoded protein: CASSDSQGMNSPLHF.

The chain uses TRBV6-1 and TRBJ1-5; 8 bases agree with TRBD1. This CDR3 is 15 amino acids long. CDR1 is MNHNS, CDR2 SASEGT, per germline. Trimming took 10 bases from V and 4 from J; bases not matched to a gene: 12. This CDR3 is CATRSGTGGNQPQHF. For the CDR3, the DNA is TGTGCCACTCGATCCGGGACAGGTGGTAATCAGCCCCAGCATTTT.

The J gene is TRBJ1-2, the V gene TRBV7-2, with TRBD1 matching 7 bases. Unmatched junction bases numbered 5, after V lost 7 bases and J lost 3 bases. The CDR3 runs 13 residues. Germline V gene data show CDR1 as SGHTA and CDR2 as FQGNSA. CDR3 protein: CASTLGTDYGYTF. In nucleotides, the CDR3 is TGTGCCAGCACCCTAGGGACAGACTATGGCTACACCTTC.

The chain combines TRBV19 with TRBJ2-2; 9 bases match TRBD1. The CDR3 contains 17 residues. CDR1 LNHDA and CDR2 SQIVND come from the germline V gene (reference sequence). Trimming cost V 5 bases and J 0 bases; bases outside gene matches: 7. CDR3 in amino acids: CASSRATGGANTGELFF. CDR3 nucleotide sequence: TGTGCCAGTAGTCGAGCAACAGGGGGCGCGAACACCGGGGAGCTGTTTTTT. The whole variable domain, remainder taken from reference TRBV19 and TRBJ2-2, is DGGITQSPKYLFRKEGQNVTLSCEQNLNHDAMYWYRQDPGQGLRLIYYSQIVNDFQKGDIAEGYSVSREKKESFPLTVTSAQKNPTAFYLCASSRATGGANTGELFFGEGSRLTVL.

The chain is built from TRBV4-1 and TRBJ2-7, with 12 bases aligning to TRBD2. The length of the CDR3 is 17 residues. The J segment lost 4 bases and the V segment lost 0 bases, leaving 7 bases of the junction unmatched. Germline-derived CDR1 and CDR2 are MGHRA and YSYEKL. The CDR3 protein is CASSQELIGLAGYEQYF. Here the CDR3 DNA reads TGCGCCAGCAGCCAAGAATTGATCGGACTAGCGGGGTACGAGCAGTACTTC.

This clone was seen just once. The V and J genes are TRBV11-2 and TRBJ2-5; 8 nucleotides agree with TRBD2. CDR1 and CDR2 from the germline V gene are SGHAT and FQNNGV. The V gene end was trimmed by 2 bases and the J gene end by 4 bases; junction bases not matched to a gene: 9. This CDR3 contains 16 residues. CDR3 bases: TGTGCCAGCAGCTTACTGTCGGGGGGGGCGGGAGAGACCCAGTACTTC. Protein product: CASSLLSGGAGETQYF. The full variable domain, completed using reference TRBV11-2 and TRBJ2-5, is EAGVAQSPRYKIIEKRQSVAFWCNPISGHATLYWYQQILGQGPKLLIQFQNNGVVDDSQLPKDRFSAERLKGVDSTLKIQPAKLEDSAVYLCASSLLSGGAGETQYFGPGTRLLVL.

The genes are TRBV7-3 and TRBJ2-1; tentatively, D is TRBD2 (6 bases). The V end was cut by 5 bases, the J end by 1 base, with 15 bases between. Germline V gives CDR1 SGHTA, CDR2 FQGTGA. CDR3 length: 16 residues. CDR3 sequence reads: CASSVLGAGSYNEQFF. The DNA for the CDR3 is TGTGCCAGCAGCGTGTTGGGAGCGGGTTCCTACAATGAGCAGTTCTTC.

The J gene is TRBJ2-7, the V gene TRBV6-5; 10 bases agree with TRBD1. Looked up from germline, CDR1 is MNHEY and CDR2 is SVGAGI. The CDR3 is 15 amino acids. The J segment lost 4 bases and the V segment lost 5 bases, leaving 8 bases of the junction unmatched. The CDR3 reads CASSKPGQGKYEQYF. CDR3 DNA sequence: TGTGCCAGCAGTAAACCGGGACAGGGGAAGTACGAGCAGTACTTC.

CDR3 in DNA: TGTGCCAGCAGCGATGGCGGGAGCTTCTCGGATACGCAGTATTTT. Its protein product is CASSDGGSFSDTQYF. The chain combines TRBV9 with TRBJ2-3; 7 nucleotides agree with TRBD2. The germline CDR1 and CDR2 sequences are SGDLS and YYNGEE. V was pared by 3 bases and J by 6 bases, with 10 bases of the junction left unmatched. The CDR3 covers 15 residues.

The CDR3 sequence is CASSTQTGEDQPQHF. The CDR3 DNA follows: TGTGCCAGCAGCACCCAGACAGGGGAGGATCAGCCCCAGCATTTT. The V call is TRBV7-2, the J call TRBJ1-5, with 8 nucleotides matching TRBD1. V shed 5 bases and J 5 bases; nucleotides not matched to a gene: 8. CDR1 and CDR2 from the germline V gene are SGHTA and FQGNSA. The CDR3 totals 15 residues.

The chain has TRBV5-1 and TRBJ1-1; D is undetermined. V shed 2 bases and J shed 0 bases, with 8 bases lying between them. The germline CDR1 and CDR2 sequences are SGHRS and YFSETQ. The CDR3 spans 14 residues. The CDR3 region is CASSFDGVNTEAFF. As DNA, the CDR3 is TGCGCCAGCAGCTTCGATGGGGTGAACACTGAAGCTTTCTTT.

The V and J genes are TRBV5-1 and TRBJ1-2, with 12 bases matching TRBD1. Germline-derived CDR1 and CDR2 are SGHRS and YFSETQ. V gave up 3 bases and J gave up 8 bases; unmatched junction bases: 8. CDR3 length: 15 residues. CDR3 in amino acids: CASSSSRDRGHGYTF. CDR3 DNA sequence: TGCGCCAGCAGCTCGTCCCGGGACAGGGGGCACGGCTACACCTTC.